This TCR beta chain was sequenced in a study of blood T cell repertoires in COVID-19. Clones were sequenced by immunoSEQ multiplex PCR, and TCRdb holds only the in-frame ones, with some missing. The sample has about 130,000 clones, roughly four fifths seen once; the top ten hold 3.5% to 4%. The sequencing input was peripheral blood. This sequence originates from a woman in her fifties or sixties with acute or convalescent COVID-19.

The CDR3 loop reads CASSVSRGNYGYTF. The CDR3 DNA is TGTGCCAGCAGCGTATCTAGGGGAAACTATGGCTACACCTTC. The chain employs TRBV6-5 and TRBJ1-2; perhaps TRBD1 as D (5 bases). The CDR3 is 14 amino acids. Trimming pared 6 bases from V and 2 bases from J, leaving 13 bases between. Germline V gene sequence: CDR1 MNHEY, CDR2 SVGAGI.